This T cell receptor (beta chain) was recovered during a study of control samples from healthy donors and cancer patients. Libraries were prepared by immunoSEQ multiplex PCR; TCRdb keeps only in-frame clonotypes and omits some of them. The table lists roughly 120,000 clones, 85% to 95% of them singletons, with 1.5% to 2% in the top ten. The CDR3 runs to 11 residues. Trimming took 5 bases from V and 7 from J, leaving 11 bases between them. The germline CDR1 and CDR2 sequences are GTSNPN and SVGIG (reference sequence). The sequencing sample was made of PBMCs. The genes are TRBV30 and TRBJ1-1; D ambiguous. The receptor was derived from a man aged 45-60 years with head and neck cancer. Written as DNA, the CDR3 is TGTGCCTGGGGAACAGCATATGAAGCTTTCTTT. Encoded protein: CAWGTAYEAFF. Full variable domain (outside the CDR3, taken from reference TRBV30 and TRBJ1-1): SQTIHQWPATLVQPVGSPLSLECTVEGTSNPNLYWYRQAAGRGLQLLFYSVGIGQISSEVPQNLSASRPQDRQFILSSKKLLLSDSGFYLCAWGTAYEAFFGQGTRLTVV.